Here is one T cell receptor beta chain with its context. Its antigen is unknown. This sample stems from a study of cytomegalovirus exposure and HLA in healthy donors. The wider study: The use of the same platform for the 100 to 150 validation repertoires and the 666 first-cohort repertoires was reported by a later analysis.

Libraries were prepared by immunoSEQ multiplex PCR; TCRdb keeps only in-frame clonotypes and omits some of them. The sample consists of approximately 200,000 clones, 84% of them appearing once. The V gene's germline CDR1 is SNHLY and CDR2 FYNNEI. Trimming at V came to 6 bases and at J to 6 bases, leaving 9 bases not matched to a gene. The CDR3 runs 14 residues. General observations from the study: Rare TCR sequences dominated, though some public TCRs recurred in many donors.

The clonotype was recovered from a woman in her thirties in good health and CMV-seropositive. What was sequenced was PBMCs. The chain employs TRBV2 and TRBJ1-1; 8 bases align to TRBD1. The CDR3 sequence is CASSSTGAIAEAFF. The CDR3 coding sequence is TGTGCCAGCAGCTCGACAGGGGCGATTGCTGAAGCTTTCTTT.